Shown below are 24 T cell receptor beta chains from a single sample sequenced in a study of blood T cells in healthy people across ages. Together with a sample-barcoded 5' primer, a J-beta primer mix was included in a second PCR lasting about 7 to 11 cycles. TCRdb recomputed calls from the 5' RACE reads with MiXCR, one row per CDR3 protein. The sample lists hundreds of thousands of distinct CDR3 sequences; about 30% were seen once. Sequenced material: blood. All receptors come from an elderly woman in good health.

This chain's CDR3 is CASGLTANYGYTF. In DNA form, the CDR3 reads TGTGCTAGTGGTTTGACCGCGAACTATGGCTACACCTTC. The chain links TRBV12-5 to TRBJ1-2; D gene uncertain. V was pared by 2 bases and J by 2 bases, with 6 bases between. The CDR3 consists of 13 residues. CDR1 is LGHNT and CDR2 is FRNRAP in the germline V gene. Complete variable domain (other parts from reference TRBV12-5 and TRBJ1-2): DARVTQTPRHKVTEMGQEVTMRCQPILGHNTVFWYRQTMMQGLELLAYFRNRAPLDDSGMPKDRFSAEMPDATLATLKIQPSEPRDSAVYFCASGLTANYGYTFGSGTRLTVV.

This clonotype was detected many times. The CDR3 DNA reads TGTGCCAGCAGAATCGACGGCTCCTACGAGCAGTACTTC. This gives the protein CASRIDGSYEQYF. This chain uses TRBV2 with TRBJ2-7; D unresolved. CDR3 length equals 13 residues. Germline lookup yields CDR1 SNHLY and CDR2 FYNNEI. Trimming took off 6 bases at V and 0 bases at J, with 9 bases between the two ends.

This chain joins TRBV28 and TRBJ2-6; D could derive from TRBD1 or TRBD2 (5 bases each). This CDR3 has 17 residues. Between the trimmed V and J ends, which lost 5 bases and 2 bases, there was a span of 16 bases. Germline CDR1 MDHEN, CDR2 SYDVKM. Written as DNA, the CDR3 is TGTGCCAGCAGTATAGTCGAGGGGATCACTGGGGCCAACGTCCTGACTTTC. It codes for CASSIVEGITGANVLTF.

This clonotype was observed many times. The chain uses TRBV24-1 and TRBJ2-3; no reliable D call. Trimming took 0 bases from V and 3 from J, leaving 3 bases between them. This CDR3 contains 13 residues. Germline V lookup: CDR1 KGHDR, CDR2 SFDVKD. CDR3 nucleotides: TGTGCCACCAGTGATTTGCTGACAGATACGCAGTATTTT. Its translation is CATSDLLTDTQYF.

This clonotype appeared many times. The chain is built from TRBV7-2 and TRBJ2-5, with D tentatively TRBD2 (7 bases). Germline loops: CDR1 SGHTA, CDR2 FQGNSA. The CDR3 covers 14 residues. Between the trimmed V and J ends, which lost 3 bases and 13 bases, there was a span of 21 bases. CDR3 residues: CASSLGSRGGGRYF. In DNA form, the CDR3 reads TGTGCCAGCAGCTTGGGATCTAGGGGGGGGGGAAGGTACTTC.

Ten or more counts support this clonotype. The chain is built from TRBV5-1 and TRBJ2-7; 7 nucleotides agree with TRBD2. The V and J ends lost 4 bases and 6 bases, in that order; junction bases with no gene match: 7. Germline V gene sequence: CDR1 SGHRS, CDR2 YFSETQ. The CDR3 runs 13 residues. DNA for the CDR3: TGCGCCAGCAGCCTGAGCGGGAATCGCGAGCAGTACTTC. Protein product: CASSLSGNREQYF. The full variable domain, its missing parts supplied by reference TRBV5-1 and TRBJ2-7, is KAGVTQTPRYLIKTRGQQVTLSCSPISGHRSVSWYQQTPGQGLQFLFEYFSETQRNKGNFPGRFSGRQFSNSRSEMNVSTLELGDSALYLCASSLSGNREQYFGPGTRLTVT.

V and J are TRBV10-2 and TRBJ2-7; no firm D call. The J call is doubtful: the DNA matches TRBJ2-5 better. The CDR3 length is 17 residues. CDR1 is WSHSY and CDR2 is SAAADI in the germline V gene. In DNA form, the CDR3 reads TGCGCCAGCAGTGAGCGTCGTTGGGCCGGCAGAAAAGAGACCCAGTACTTC. This translates into CASSERRWAGRKETQYF.

This clonotype was counted ten times or more. The chain employs TRBV5-1 and TRBJ1-2, with 7 bases lining up with TRBD1. Germline V gene sequence: CDR1 SGHRS, CDR2 YFSETQ. The V gene end was trimmed by 0 bases and the J gene end by 6 bases; junction bases not matched to a gene: 2. The CDR3 has 13 residues. The CDR3 DNA reads as TGCGCCAGCAGCTTGGATGGGACAGATGGCTACACCTTC. This sequence encodes CASSLDGTDGYTF.

The CDR3 is CASSQDRGFSAKNIQYF. The CDR3 coding sequence is TGTGCCAGCAGCCAAGATCGGGGCTTTTCAGCCAAAAACATTCAGTACTTC. The chain is built from TRBV3-1 and TRBJ2-4; the D gene could be TRBD1 or TRBD2 (5 bases each). CDR1 LGHDT and CDR2 YNNKEL come from the germline V gene (reference sequence). Trimming left V 0 bases short and J 0 bases short, with 12 bases between. This CDR3 contains 17 residues.

The genes are TRBV11-2 and TRBJ2-2, with TRBD2 matching over 11 bases. The germline gives CDR1 SGHAT, CDR2 FQNNGV. After removal of 7 bases from V and 2 bases from J, the junction contained 3 bases not matched to a gene. The CDR3 is made up of 15 amino acids. CDR3 nucleotides: TGTGCCAGCAACAGACTAGCGGGAAACACCGGGGAGCTGTTTTTT. It codes for CASNRLAGNTGELFF.

This clonotype was seen many times. The J gene is TRBJ2-5, the V gene TRBV7-2; a weak D match, TRBD2 (6 bases). Germline V gives CDR1 SGHTA, CDR2 FQGNSA. The CDR3 spans 15 residues. Deletions cut 3 bases from V and 5 bases from J, with 16 bases between. The DNA for the CDR3 is TGTGCCAGCAGCTTTGGACGGAGGGACCGGGAGACCCAGTACTTC. It specifies CASSFGRRDRETQYF.

In this sample, this clonotype turned up a few times. Just one base apart from a much larger clone, this may be a read error. The V call is TRBV20-1, the J call TRBJ2-1, with D unresolved. The J call may not be correct, given that the DNA end is closer to TRBJ2-7. CDR1 DFQATT and CDR2 SNEGSKA come from the germline V gene (reference sequence). The CDR3 spans 14 residues. CDR3 loop: CSASDLVSYNEQYF. Written as DNA, the CDR3 is TGCAGTGCTAGCGACCTCGTTTCCTACAATGAGCAGTACTTC.

This clonotype was found many times. The gene calls are TRBV5-1 and TRBJ1-1; D possibly corresponds to TRBD1 (5 bases). Germline values: CDR1 SGHRS, CDR2 YFSETQ. The CDR3 length is 16 residues. The V end lost 4 bases, the J end lost 0 bases, and 16 bases lay between the germline ends. This CDR3 is CASSQGVGAVNTEAFF. Written as DNA, the CDR3 is TGCGCCAGCAGCCAAGGAGTTGGGGCAGTGAACACTGAAGCTTTCTTT.

The chain couples TRBV7-2 to TRBJ2-7; D possibly corresponds to TRBD2 (6 bases). This CDR3 has 13 residues. Germline lookup yields CDR1 SGHTA and CDR2 FQGNSA. The V and J ends lost 3 bases and 6 bases respectively, with 12 bases between them. The DNA for the CDR3 is TGTGCCAGCAGCTTTAACGTGGAGGGCGAGCAGTACTTC. Its translation: CASSFNVEGEQYF.

This rearrangement joins TRBV5-1 to TRBJ2-5, with no clear D. This CDR3 comprises 14 residues. V gave up 0 bases and J gave up 5 bases, with 11 bases separating them. Germline V lookup: CDR1 SGHRS, CDR2 YFSETQ. Here the CDR3 DNA reads TGCGCCAGCAGCTTGGAAGCCGGTTGGGAGACCCAGTACTTC. Translated, it gives CASSLEAGWETQYF.

With regard to this clonotype: A read error is possible here, since a much larger clone lies one base away. The chain carries TRBV28 and TRBJ2-4; D gene ambiguous. This CDR3 is built from 16 residues. Looked up from germline, CDR1 is MDHEN and CDR2 is SYDVKM. Trimming left V 4 bases short and J 0 bases short, with 13 bases between. CDR3 bases: TGTGCCAGCAGTTCGTGGCAATCCATAGCCAAAAACATTCAGTACTTC. Translation: CASSSWQSIAKNIQYF.

The sample holds many counts of this clonotype. The chain uses TRBV7-9 and TRBJ2-7; 8 nucleotides match TRBD1. The CDR3 runs 15 residues. Germline loops: CDR1 SEHNR, CDR2 FQNEAQ (reference sequence). V dropped 7 bases and J dropped 0; count of bases not matched to a gene: 8. The CDR3 region has the DNA TGTGCCAGCACGCGAACAGGGGGACGCTCCTACGAGCAGTACTTC. Encoded protein: CASTRTGGRSYEQYF.

The chain links TRBV12-3 or TRBV12-4 to TRBJ2-2; no clear D. V was pared by 5 bases and J by 7 bases, with 11 bases between. The CDR3 loop spans 13 amino acids. The CDR3 bases are TGTGCCAGCAGTGTCAATCCGGTCGGGGAGCTGTTTTTT. Protein: CASSVNPVGELFF.

As to this clonotype: This may stem from a read error, because a much larger clone lies one nucleotide away. This chain joins TRBV3-1 and TRBJ1-5; a possible D gene is TRBD1 (5 bases). This CDR3 has 13 amino acids. V lost 4 bases, J lost 7 bases, and 11 bases lay in between. The germline CDR1 and CDR2 sequences are LGHDT and YNNKEL (reference sequence). CDR3 loop: CASSPRGIQPQHF. The CDR3 DNA reads TGTGCCAGCAGCCCGCGGGGGATCCAGCCCCAGCATTTT.

This clonotype has just one count. The chain carries TRBV20-1 and TRBJ2-7; 12 bases match TRBD2. Trimming removed 5 bases from V and 2 bases from J; junction bases left unmatched: 10. CDR1 and CDR2 (germline): DFQATT, SNEGSKA (reference sequence). CDR3 length: 16 residues. CDR3 residues: CSAVRTSGDTTYEQYF. The CDR3 DNA follows: TGCAGTGCTGTCCGGACTAGCGGGGACACTACCTACGAGCAGTACTTC.

This clonotype was found a few times. V usage is TRBV30 and J usage is TRBJ2-3; 14 bases map to TRBD2. Germline CDR1 GTSNPN, CDR2 SVGIG (reference sequence). V gave up 3 bases and J gave up 7 bases; unmatched junction bases: 6. The CDR3 sequence is 15 residues long. The CDR3 sequence is CAWSPGLAGANTQYF. The CDR3 DNA reads as TGTGCCTGGAGCCCGGGACTAGCGGGGGCAAATACGCAGTATTTT.

Ten or more counts support this clonotype. This rearrangement joins TRBV5-5 to TRBJ2-1, with 9 bases lining up with TRBD1. V lost 5 bases to trimming and J lost 6 bases; unmatched junction nucleotides: 3. Germline V CDR1 and CDR2: SGHKS, YYEKEE (reference sequence). The CDR3 runs to 13 residues. This CDR3 is CASRSTGGNEQFF. CDR3 DNA: TGTGCCAGCAGATCGACAGGGGGCAATGAGCAGTTCTTC.

This clonotype was recorded many times. The chain is built from TRBV9 and TRBJ2-7; a possible D gene is TRBD1 (6 bases). Trimming shortened V by 4 bases and J by 0 bases, and 11 bases separated the two germline ends. Germline CDR1 reads SGDLS; CDR2 reads YYNGEE. CDR3 length: 14 residues. CDR3 sequence reads: CASSTGSTSYEQYF. CDR3 DNA sequence: TGTGCCAGCAGCACAGGGTCCACCTCCTACGAGCAGTACTTC.

The genes are TRBV19 and TRBJ2-1; either TRBD1 or TRBD2 may fit D (6 bases each). V was cut by 4 bases and J by 9 bases, with 28 bases left in between. This CDR3 spans 18 amino acids. In germline, CDR1 is LNHDA, CDR2 SQIVND (reference sequence). CDR3 in amino acids: CASSRAVTGRTRSSEQFF. The CDR3 bases are TGTGCCAGTAGTAGGGCCGTTACAGGGAGGACCCGTAGTTCTGAGCAGTTCTTC.